The present T cell receptor (beta chain) was sequenced within a study of T cells in Graves' hyperthyroidism and ophthalmopathy. Study information: The blood sample was taken at first diagnosis, before treatment began.

The V end lost 2 bases, the J end lost 0 bases, and 8 bases lay between the germline ends. This CDR3 has 15 residues. Germline V CDR1 and CDR2: MGHRA, YSYEKL. In regard to this clonotype: Its antigen is currently unknown.

From RNA transcripts, TCR beta CDR3 regions were amplified. HTBI primers drove first-round RT-PCR of the TCR CDR3. One entry per CDR3 protein results from TCRdb running MiXCR on the multiplex PCR reads. The top ten hold roughly 30% of the sample, which has roughly 710,000 distinct CDR3 sequences, 30% to 40% seen once. A lack of ophthalmopathy progression within 18 months defined stable Graves' hyperthyroidism. Orbital computed tomography and thyroid ultrasound, together with serum TRAb and thyroxine and clinical symptoms, were used for diagnoses. General study findings and limits: The majority of expanded thyroid clonotypes above 0.001 also appeared in blood.

This TCR derives from a woman between 40 and 55 years old with Graves' hyperthyroidism. V and J are TRBV4-1 and TRBJ1-3; D remains ambiguous. Sequenced material: blood. The DNA for the CDR3 is TGCGCCAGCAGCCAAACGGAGGTCTCTGGAAACACCATATATTTT. It specifies CASSQTEVSGNTIYF.